This TCR beta chain appears in the sequencing data of a study of blood T cells in healthy people across ages. Combining a sample-barcoded 5' primer with a J-beta primer mix, a second PCR ran for roughly 6 to 11 cycles. TCRdb re-called the 5' RACE reads through MiXCR, storing one row per CDR3 protein. The sample shows about 590,000 distinct CDR3 sequences, approximately 30% of them seen only once. There are 15 residues in the CDR3. Germline V gives CDR1 LNHDA, CDR2 SQIVND (reference sequence). V lost 5 bases to trimming and J lost 7 bases, with 20 bases between them. Findings and limits, study-wide: Shifts in expanded clonotypes may have been confounded by donor CMV status, which was unknown.

The table lists this clonotype with a few counts. The antigen remains unidentified. The sequence was collected from a woman of 80 years or more in good health. The sample consisted of blood. This chain links TRBV19 with TRBJ1-1, with D tentatively TRBD1 (6 bases). CDR3 nucleotides: TGTGCCAGTAGTCCGCGGACAGCGCCTTCTGGTGAAGCTTTCTTT. Its protein is CASSPRTAPSGEAFF.